This T cell receptor beta chain was sequenced in a study of naive and memory T cell subsets. The CDR3 has 13 residues. Per germline, CDR1 SGDLS and CDR2 YYNGEE. V was clipped by 0 bases and J by 9 bases, with 10 bases between them. Two oligonucleotides, mixed equimolar, formed the beta constant-region primer covering TRBC1 and TRBC2. The ligated cDNA underwent four PCR rounds using SP2 and nested alpha and beta constant-region primers. Ligation attached a single-stranded oligonucleotide with a 12-nucleotide UMI and the SP2 primer to the cDNA 3' end. Each CDR3 protein is one row after TCRdb ran MiXCR on the UMI-ligation and nested PCR reads. Of about 120,000 distinct CDR3 sequences listed, 35% to 40% were seen once; the top ten hold approximately 0.9%. Study-level results: Gini index rose across naive, CM, EM and EMRA in CD4 and CD8.

In regard to this clonotype: The antigen is unknown.

Alpha and beta libraries were amplified separately from the second PCR onward. Cells stained for CD3, CD4, CD8, CD45RA, CD27 and viability were sorted into four CD45RA/CD27 subsets. The TCR was taken from a human donor in good health. The chain employs TRBV9 and TRBJ2-1, with no clear D. The material sequenced was central memory CD4+ T cells from blood. The DNA for the CDR3 is TGTGCCAGCAGCGTAGTGGATCTCGGTGAGCAGTTCTTC. Its translation: CASSVVDLGEQFF.